This TCR beta chain stems from a study of blood T cells in healthy people across ages. Germline V gene data show CDR1 as SGHTA and CDR2 as FQGNSA. This CDR3 comprises 16 residues. V was shortened by 2 bases and J by 4 bases, with 15 bases between the two germline ends. The authors ran a second PCR of roughly 6 to 12 cycles using a sample-barcoded 5' primer and a J-beta primer mix. TCRdb used MiXCR to reprocess the 5' RACE reads, holding one entry per CDR3 protein. The table has roughly 2 million distinct CDR3 sequences, around half seen once. The sample holds a few counts of this clonotype. The chain employs TRBV7-2 and TRBJ1-5; D is possibly TRBD1 (5 bases). Sequenced material: blood. The receptor comes from a woman aged 40-49 years in good health. The CDR3 is CASSLNAGPMNQPQHF. The CDR3 DNA follows: TGTGCCAGCAGCTTAAATGCAGGGCCTATGAATCAGCCCCAGCATTTT. Complete variable domain (other parts from reference TRBV7-2 and TRBJ1-5): GAGVSQSPSNKVTEKGKDVELRCDPISGHTALYWYRQSLGQGLEFLIYFQGNSAPDKSGLPSDRFSAERTGGSVSTLTIQRTQQEDSAVYLCASSLNAGPMNQPQHFGDGTRLSIL.